This note documents a single T cell receptor (beta chain) sequence. These data originate in a study of T cell clones after liver transplantation. For the study at large: Graft-donor-reactive sequences were compared with third-party-reactive TCRbeta sequences from pre-transplant mixed lymphocyte reactions.

This CDR3 has 16 amino acids. V was clipped by 0 bases and J by 6 bases; unmatched bases: 8. Germline CDR1 is SGHVS and CDR2 is FQNEAQ. Generated by immunoSEQ multiplex PCR, the TCRdb table keeps only in-frame clones and is missing some. The data show some 50,000 clones, roughly three quarters seen once. Sequenced here: CD4+ T cells from blood, sampled at the 22-month timepoint. The clonotype comes from a human patient who received a liver transplant. Some of the T cells might come from the graft donor. The rearrangement links TRBV7-8 to TRBJ2-1; 7 bases agree with TRBD1. CDR3 DNA: TGTGCCAGCAGCTTAGCGCCGAGGGGGCCAATCAATGAGCAGTTCTTC. Its protein product is CASSLAPRGPINEQFF.